This T cell receptor beta chain was recovered during a study of Graves' ophthalmopathy and Graves' hyperthyroidism. Study overall: No progression to ophthalmopathy over 18 months defined stable hyperthyroidism.

Study results and limitations: Detection in blood was also observed for most expanded thyroid clonotypes above 0.001 frequency.

This clonotype was recorded many times. The antigen is unknown. Using RNA transcripts, the TCR beta CDR3 regions were amplified. After a first-round RT-PCR with HTBI primers, a second-round multiplex PCR was run. TCRdb reprocessed the multiplex PCR reads via MiXCR and lists one record per CDR3 protein. Among 900,000 to 1,200,000 distinct CDR3 sequences listed, roughly two fifths were seen once. Trimming took 5 bases from V and 5 from J, leaving 10 bases between them. Germline CDR1 is SNHLY and CDR2 is FYNNEI. The CDR3 length is 13 residues. Diagnosis used clinical symptoms, serum thyroxine, TRAb, thyroid ultrasound and orbital computed tomography.

The source of this sequence is an adult man with Graves' hyperthyroidism. Sequencing was carried out using peripheral blood or thyroid tissue (not recorded which). The chain employs TRBV2 and TRBJ1-3; D is uncertain. The CDR3 here is CASSPVGRNTIYF. Written as DNA, the CDR3 is TGTGCCAGCAGTCCGGTCGGGAGAAACACCATATATTTT. The entire variable domain, with the rest obtained from reference TRBV2 and TRBJ1-3, is as follows: EPEVTQTPSHQVTQMGQEVILRCVPISNHLYFYWYRQILGQKVEFLVSFYNNEISEKSEIFDDQFSVERPDGSNFTLKIRSTKLEDSAMYFCASSPVGRNTIYFGEGSWLTVV.